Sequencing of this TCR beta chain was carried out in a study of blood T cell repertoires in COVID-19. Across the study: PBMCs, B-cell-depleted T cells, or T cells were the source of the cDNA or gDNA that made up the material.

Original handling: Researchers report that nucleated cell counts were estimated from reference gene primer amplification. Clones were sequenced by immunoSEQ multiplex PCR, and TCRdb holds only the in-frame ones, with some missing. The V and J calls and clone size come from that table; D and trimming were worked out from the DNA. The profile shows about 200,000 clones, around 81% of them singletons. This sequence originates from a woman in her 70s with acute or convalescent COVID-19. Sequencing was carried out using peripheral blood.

In nucleotides, the CDR3 is TGTGCCAGCAAAGGATCAGGCTCGGCCGGGGAGCTGTTTTTT. Translated: CASKGSGSAGELFF. V and J are TRBV25-1 and TRBJ2-2; unclear D gene. Germline CDR1 is MGHDK and CDR2 is SYGVNS. V was cut by 7 bases and J by 6 bases, with 15 bases left in between. This CDR3 contains 14 residues.